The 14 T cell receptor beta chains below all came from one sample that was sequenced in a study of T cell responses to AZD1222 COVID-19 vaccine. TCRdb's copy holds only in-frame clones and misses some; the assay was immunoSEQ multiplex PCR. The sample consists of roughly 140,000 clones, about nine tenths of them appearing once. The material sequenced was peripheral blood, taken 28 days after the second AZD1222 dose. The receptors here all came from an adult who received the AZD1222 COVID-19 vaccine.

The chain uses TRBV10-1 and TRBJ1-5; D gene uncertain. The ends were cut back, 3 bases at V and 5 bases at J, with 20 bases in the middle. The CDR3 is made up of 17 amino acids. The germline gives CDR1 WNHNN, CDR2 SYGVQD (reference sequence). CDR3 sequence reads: CASSDPVRARRHQPQHF. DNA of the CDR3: TGCGCCAGCAGTGACCCCGTCCGGGCCCGGAGGCATCAGCCCCAGCATTTT.

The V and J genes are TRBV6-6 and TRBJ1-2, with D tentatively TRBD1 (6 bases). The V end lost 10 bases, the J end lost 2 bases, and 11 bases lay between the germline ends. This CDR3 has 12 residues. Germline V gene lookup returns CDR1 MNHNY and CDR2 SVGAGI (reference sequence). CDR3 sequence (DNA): TGTGCCACCTTAACAGGGAACTATGGCTACACCTTC. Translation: CATLTGNYGYTF.

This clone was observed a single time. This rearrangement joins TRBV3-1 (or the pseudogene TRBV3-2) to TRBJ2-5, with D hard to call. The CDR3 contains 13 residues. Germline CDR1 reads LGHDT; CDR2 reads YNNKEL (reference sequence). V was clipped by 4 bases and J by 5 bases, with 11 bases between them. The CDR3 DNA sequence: TGTGCCAGCAGCCGACCATCAACGGAGACCCAGTACTTC. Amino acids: CASSRPSTETQYF.

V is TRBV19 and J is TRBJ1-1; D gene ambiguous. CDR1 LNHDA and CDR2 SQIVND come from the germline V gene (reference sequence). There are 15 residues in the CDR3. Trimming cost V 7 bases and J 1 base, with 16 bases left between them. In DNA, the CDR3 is TGTGCCAGTACCGGACCGGGGAGAGGGAACACTGAAGCTTTCTTT. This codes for CASTGPGRGNTEAFF.

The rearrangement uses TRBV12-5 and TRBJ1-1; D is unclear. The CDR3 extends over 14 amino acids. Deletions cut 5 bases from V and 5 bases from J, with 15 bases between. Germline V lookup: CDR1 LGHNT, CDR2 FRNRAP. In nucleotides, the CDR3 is TGTGCTAGTGGTCCCTATTCAGGAGGAACTGAAGCTTTCTTT. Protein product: CASGPYSGGTEAFF.

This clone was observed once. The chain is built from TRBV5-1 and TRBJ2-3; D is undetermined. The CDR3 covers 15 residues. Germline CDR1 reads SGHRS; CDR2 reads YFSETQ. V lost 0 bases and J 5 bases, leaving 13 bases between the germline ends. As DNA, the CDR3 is TGCGCCAGCAGCTTGGAGGCCCCGAGTCTAGATACGCAGTATTTT. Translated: CASSLEAPSLDTQYF.

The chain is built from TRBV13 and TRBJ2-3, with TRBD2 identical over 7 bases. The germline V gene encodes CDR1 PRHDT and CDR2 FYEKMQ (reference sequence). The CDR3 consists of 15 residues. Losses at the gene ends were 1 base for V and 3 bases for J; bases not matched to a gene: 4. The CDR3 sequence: CASSLALAVTDTQYF. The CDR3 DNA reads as TGTGCCAGCAGCTTAGCTCTAGCGGTTACAGATACGCAGTATTTT. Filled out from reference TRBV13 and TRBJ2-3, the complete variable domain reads AAGVIQSPRHLIKEKRETATLKCYPIPRHDTVYWYQQGPGQDPQFLISFYEKMQSDKGSIPDRFSAQQFSDYHSELNMSSLELGDSALYFCASSLALAVTDTQYFGPGTRLTVL.

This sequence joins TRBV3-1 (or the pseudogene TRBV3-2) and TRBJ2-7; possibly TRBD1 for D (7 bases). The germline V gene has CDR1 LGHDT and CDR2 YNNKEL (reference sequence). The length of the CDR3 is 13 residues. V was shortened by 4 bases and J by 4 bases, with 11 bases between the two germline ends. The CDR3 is CASSPTGTYEQYF. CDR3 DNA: TGTGCCAGCAGCCCGACAGGGACTTACGAGCAGTACTTC.

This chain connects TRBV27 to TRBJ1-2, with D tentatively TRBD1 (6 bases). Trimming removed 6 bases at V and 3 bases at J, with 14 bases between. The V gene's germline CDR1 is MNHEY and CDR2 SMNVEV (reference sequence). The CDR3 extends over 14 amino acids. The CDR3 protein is CASRRGARDYGYTF. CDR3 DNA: TGTGCCAGCAGGAGGGGGGCGCGGGACTATGGCTACACCTTC.

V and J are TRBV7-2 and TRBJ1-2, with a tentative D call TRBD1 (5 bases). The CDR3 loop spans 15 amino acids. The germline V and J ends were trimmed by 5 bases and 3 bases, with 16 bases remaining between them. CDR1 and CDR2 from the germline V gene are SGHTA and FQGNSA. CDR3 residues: CASSLREGPDYGYTF. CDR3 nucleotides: TGTGCCAGCAGCCTTCGGGAGGGACCTGACTATGGCTACACCTTC.

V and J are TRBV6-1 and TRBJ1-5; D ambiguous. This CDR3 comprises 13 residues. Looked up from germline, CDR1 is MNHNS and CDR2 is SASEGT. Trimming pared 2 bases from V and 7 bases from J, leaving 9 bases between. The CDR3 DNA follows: TGTGCCAGCAGTGAAAGGGAAGGCCAGCCCCAGCATTTT. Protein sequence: CASSEREGQPQHF.

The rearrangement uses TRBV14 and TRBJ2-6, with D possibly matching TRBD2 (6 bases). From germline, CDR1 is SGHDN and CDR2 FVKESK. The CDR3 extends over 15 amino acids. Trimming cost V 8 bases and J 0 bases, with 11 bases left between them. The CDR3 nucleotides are TGTGCCAGCGGGGGACTGAACTCTGGGGCCAACGTCCTGACTTTC. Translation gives CASGGLNSGANVLTF.

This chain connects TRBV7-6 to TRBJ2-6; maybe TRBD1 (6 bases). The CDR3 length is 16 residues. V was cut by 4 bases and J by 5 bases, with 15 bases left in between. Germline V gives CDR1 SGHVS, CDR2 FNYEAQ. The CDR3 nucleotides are TGTGCCAGCAGCTGGAGTACAGGGAAGAGGGCCAACGTCCTGACTTTC. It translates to CASSWSTGKRANVLTF.

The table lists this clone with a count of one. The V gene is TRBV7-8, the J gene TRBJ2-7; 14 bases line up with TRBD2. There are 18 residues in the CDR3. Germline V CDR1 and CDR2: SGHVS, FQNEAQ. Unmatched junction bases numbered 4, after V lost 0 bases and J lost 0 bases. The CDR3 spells CASSLARGTSGSSYEQYF. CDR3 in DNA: TGTGCCAGCAGCTTAGCGAGGGGGACTAGCGGGAGCTCCTACGAGCAGTACTTC.